Each of the 16 T cell receptor beta chains below was sequenced from the same sample in a study of chemoradiotherapy in HPV16-positive cancers. Sequencing used immunoSEQ multiplex PCR; TCRdb keeps in-frame clones, though not all of them. There are 12,000 or so clones in the sample; approximately 85% occur only once, and approximately 5.7% lies in the top ten. The sequencing used blood, collected from a patient who underwent chemoradiotherapy. These receptors were taken from a human donor with HPV-associated anogenital cancer.

V is TRBV5-5 and J is TRBJ2-7, with D possibly matching TRBD1 (5 bases). Trimming shortened V by 0 bases and J by 2 bases, and 9 bases separated the two germline ends. The CDR3 totals 14 residues. CDR1 SGHKS and CDR2 YYEKEE come from the germline V gene (reference sequence). CDR3 coding DNA: TGTGCCAGCAGCTTGGAGCAGGGCCCCTACGAGCAGTACTTC. Its protein product is CASSLEQGPYEQYF.

J is TRBJ2-5 and V is TRBV30; 11 bases agree with TRBD2. CDR1 is GTSNPN and CDR2 is SVGIG in the germline V gene (reference sequence). V dropped 0 bases and J dropped 5; count of bases not matched to a gene: 8. The CDR3 has 16 residues. The DNA for the CDR3 is TGTGCCTGGAGTGTACGTCTAACTAGCGGGGGTGAGACCCAGTACTTC. Its translation is CAWSVRLTSGGETQYF.

V is TRBV5-4 and J is TRBJ2-7; 7 nucleotides match TRBD1. Per the germline V gene, CDR1 is SGHNT and CDR2 is YYREEE (reference sequence). The V segment lost 2 bases and the J segment 1 base; nucleotides outside the gene matches: 3. The CDR3 has 14 amino acids. CDR3 residues: CASSLGTDSYEQYF. The CDR3 DNA reads TGTGCCAGCAGCTTAGGGACAGATTCCTACGAGCAGTACTTC.

This clone was counted between two and nine times. This chain connects TRBV6-6 to TRBJ2-7; no firm D call. CDR3 size: 15 residues. Trimming left V 2 bases short and J 6 bases short, with 17 bases between. Germline V CDR1 and CDR2: MNHNY, SVGAGI (reference sequence). The DNA for the CDR3 is TGTGCCAGCAGTTACGGACCTTTAGACCTTTCCGAGCAGTACTTC. Protein product: CASSYGPLDLSEQYF.

In DNA form, the CDR3 reads TGTGCCTGGAGCCCACTCGCCAAAAACATTCAGTACTTC. Protein product: CAWSPLAKNIQYF. This chain connects TRBV30 to TRBJ2-4; no clear D. The CDR3 is made up of 13 amino acids. Germline V lookup: CDR1 GTSNPN, CDR2 SVGIG (reference sequence). V was clipped by 3 bases and J by 1 base, with 7 bases between them.

This sequence joins TRBV5-5 and TRBJ1-1; TRBD1 agrees at 9 bases. The trim removed 3 bases at V and 2 bases at J, leaving 8 bases unmatched. Germline values: CDR1 SGHKS, CDR2 YYEKEE (reference sequence). The CDR3 length is 16 residues. Here the CDR3 DNA reads TGTGCCAGCAGCTCAAGACCGGGACAGGGAAACACTGAAGCTTTCTTT. Its translation: CASSSRPGQGNTEAFF.

The chain combines TRBV6-1 with TRBJ1-3; no definite D call. The CDR3 is 13 residues long. The germline CDR1 and CDR2 sequences are MNHNS and SASEGT. V lost 0 bases and J lost 15, with 15 bases in between. DNA for the CDR3: TGTGCCAGCAGTGAAGCGCAGAGCACCGGGCGATATTTT. Encoded protein: CASSEAQSTGRYF.

The rearrangement links TRBV25-1 to TRBJ2-2; TRBD1 matches 10 bases. Germline V gives CDR1 MGHDK, CDR2 SYGVNS. V dropped 4 bases and J dropped 5; count of bases not matched to a gene: 7. This CDR3 is 16 amino acids long. The CDR3 DNA reads TGTGCCAGCAGTGGACAGGGGGCGACGGGGACCGGGGAGCTGTTTTTT. This sequence encodes CASSGQGATGTGELFF.

This chain connects TRBV7-2 to TRBJ1-6; D is perhaps TRBD1 (6 bases). Germline CDR1 is SGHTA and CDR2 is FQGNSA. There are 15 residues in the CDR3. Trimming took 2 bases from V and 6 from J, leaving 11 bases between them. CDR3 coding DNA: TGTGCCAGCAGCTTAATGGGGGCGCTTAATTCACCCCTCCACTTT. Its translation is CASSLMGALNSPLHF.

This clone was picked up one time. The chain links TRBV2 to TRBJ1-1, with 11 bases lining up with TRBD1. CDR1 and CDR2 from the germline V gene are SNHLY and FYNNEI. CDR3 length equals 15 residues. The V gene end was trimmed by 6 bases and the J gene end by 5 bases; junction bases not matched to a gene: 8. CDR3 bases: TGTGCCAGCAGCCCTCGGGGACAGGGGGGGACTGAAGCTTTCTTT. It is translated as CASSPRGQGGTEAFF.

The rearrangement links TRBV19 to TRBJ1-2; 12 bases agree with TRBD1. Losses at the gene ends were 4 bases for V and 2 bases for J; bases not matched to a gene: 11. The CDR3 has 18 residues. CDR1 is LNHDA and CDR2 is SQIVND in the germline V gene (reference sequence). CDR3 loop: CASSNPGQGAWGNYGYTF. CDR3 DNA sequence: TGTGCCAGTAGTAACCCGGGACAGGGGGCGTGGGGAAACTATGGCTACACCTTC.

This clone turned up a few times. The chain couples TRBV5-5 to TRBJ1-6, with unresolved D. V gave up 0 bases and J gave up 10 bases, with 14 bases separating them. This CDR3 is built from 15 residues. Germline V gene data show CDR1 as SGHKS and CDR2 as YYEKEE (reference sequence). The CDR3 loop is CASSLDSLVRSPLHF. The CDR3 bases are TGTGCCAGCAGCTTGGACAGTCTCGTGAGGTCACCCCTCCACTTT.

J is TRBJ2-2 and V is TRBV19, with 9 nucleotides matching TRBD2. The CDR3 is 15 residues long. Germline-derived CDR1 and CDR2 are LNHDA and SQIVND (reference sequence). Trimming cost V 8 bases and J 4 bases; bases outside gene matches: 8. The CDR3, as DNA: TGTGCCAGTGACACTGCGGGGGGGGGCACCGGGGAGCTGTTTTTT. The encoded protein is CASDTAGGGTGELFF.

The chain carries TRBV28 and TRBJ2-7; 9 bases match TRBD1. The CDR3 covers 15 residues. Trimming removed 7 bases from V and 3 bases from J; junction bases left unmatched: 10. Germline V CDR1 and CDR2: MDHEN, SYDVKM. The CDR3 nucleotides are TGTGCCAGCATCACCCCGGGACAGGGAATCTACGAGCAGTACTTC. Residues: CASITPGQGIYEQYF.

The chain joins TRBV5-1 to TRBJ2-5; D may be TRBD1 or TRBD2 (6 bases each). The V and J ends lost 4 bases and 5 bases respectively, with 21 bases between them. Germline values: CDR1 SGHRS, CDR2 YFSETQ. This CDR3 has 16 residues. The CDR3 sequence: CASSLAGWGADETQYF. For the CDR3, the DNA is TGCGCCAGCAGCCTTGCAGGCTGGGGGGCTGACGAGACCCAGTACTTC.

The chain's CDR3 is CASSLASDGNTIYF. CDR3 nucleotide sequence: TGTGCCAGCAGCTTAGCATCCGACGGAAACACCATATATTTT. The chain uses TRBV7-2 and TRBJ1-3, with no clear D. V was clipped by 0 bases and J by 4 bases, with 7 bases between them. In germline, CDR1 is SGHTA, CDR2 FQGNSA. The CDR3 contains 14 residues.